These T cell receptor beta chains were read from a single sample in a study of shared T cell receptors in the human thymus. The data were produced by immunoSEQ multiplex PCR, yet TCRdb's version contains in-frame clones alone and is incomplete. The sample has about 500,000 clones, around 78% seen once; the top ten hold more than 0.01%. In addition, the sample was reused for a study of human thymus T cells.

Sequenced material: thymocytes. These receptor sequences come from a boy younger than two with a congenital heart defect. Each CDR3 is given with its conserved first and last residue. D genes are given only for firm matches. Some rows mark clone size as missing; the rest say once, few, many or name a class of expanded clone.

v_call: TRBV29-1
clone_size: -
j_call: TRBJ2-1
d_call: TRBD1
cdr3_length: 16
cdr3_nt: TGCAGCGGTGGACGGGACAGCCTTTACTCCTACAATGAGCAGTTCTTC
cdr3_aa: CSGGRDSLYSYNEQFF

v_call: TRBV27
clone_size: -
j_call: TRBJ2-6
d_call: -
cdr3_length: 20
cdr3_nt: TGTGCCAGCAGTGACTCACCCCTACAGGGTCTCTCTACGGGGGCCAACGTCCTGACTTTC
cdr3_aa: CASSDSPLQGLSTGANVLTF

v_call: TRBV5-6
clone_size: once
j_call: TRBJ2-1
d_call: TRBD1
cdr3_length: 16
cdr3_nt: TGTGCCAGCACCATCTTGGGGACAGGGGGAGGCAATGAGCAGTTCTTC
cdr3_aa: CASTILGTGGGNEQFF

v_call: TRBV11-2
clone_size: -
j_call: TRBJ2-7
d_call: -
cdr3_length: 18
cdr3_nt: TGTGCCAGCAGCTTACCATGCCCCCGCCCGGGCCAGGAGGATGAGCAGTACTTC
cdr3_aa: CASSLPCPRPGQEDEQYF

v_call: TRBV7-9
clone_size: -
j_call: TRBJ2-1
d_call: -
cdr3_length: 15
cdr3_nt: TGTGCCAGCAGACAGGCCGGGAGCTCCTACAATGAGCAGTTCTTC
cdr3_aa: CASRQAGSSYNEQFF

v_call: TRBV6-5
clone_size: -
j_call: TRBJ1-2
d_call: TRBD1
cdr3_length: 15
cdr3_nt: TGTGCCAGCAGGCCAGAAGGGACAGGGAACTATGGCTACACCTTC
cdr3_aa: CASRPEGTGNYGYTF

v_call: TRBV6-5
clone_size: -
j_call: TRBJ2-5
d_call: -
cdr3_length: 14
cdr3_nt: TGTGCCAGCAGTTCCGCCGGGGGAGAAGAGACCCAGTACTTC
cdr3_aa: CASSSAGGEETQYF

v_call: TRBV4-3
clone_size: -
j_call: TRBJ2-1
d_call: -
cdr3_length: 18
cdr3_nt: TGCGCCAGCAGCCAAGATCTATTTATCCGGGGGTACTACAATGAGCAGTTCTTC
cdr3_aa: CASSQDLFIRGYYNEQFF

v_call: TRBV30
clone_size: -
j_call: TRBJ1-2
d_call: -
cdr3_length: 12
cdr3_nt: TGTGCCTGGAGTGTTCGGGGGGATGGCTACACCTTC
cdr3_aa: CAWSVRGDGYTF

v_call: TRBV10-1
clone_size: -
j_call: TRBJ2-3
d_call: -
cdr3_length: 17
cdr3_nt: TGCGCCAGCAGTGAGTCAGGGGACTCCGTACCAACAGATACGCAGTATTTT
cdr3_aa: CASSESGDSVPTDTQYF

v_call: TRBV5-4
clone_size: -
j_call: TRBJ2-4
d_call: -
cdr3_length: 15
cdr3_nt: TGTGCCAGCAGCCCTGACAGGCCCCGGGAAAACATTCAGTACTTC
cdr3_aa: CASSPDRPRENIQYF

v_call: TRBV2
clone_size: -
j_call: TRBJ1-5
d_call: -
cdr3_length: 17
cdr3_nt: TGTGCCAGCAGTGAACCAGGACAGACGAATAGCAATCAGCCCCAGCATTTT
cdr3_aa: CASSEPGQTNSNQPQHF

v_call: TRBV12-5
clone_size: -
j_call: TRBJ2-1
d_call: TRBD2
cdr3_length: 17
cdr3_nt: TGTGCTAGTGGTTTGCCCCCCGGGACTAGCTCCTACAATGAGCAGTTCTTC
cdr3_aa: CASGLPPGTSSYNEQFF

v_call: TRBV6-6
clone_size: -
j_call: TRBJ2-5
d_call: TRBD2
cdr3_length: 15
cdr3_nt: TGTGCCAGCAGTTCGGGTCGGGGTGGGGAGGGGCCCCAGTACTTC
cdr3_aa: CASSSGRGGEGPQYF

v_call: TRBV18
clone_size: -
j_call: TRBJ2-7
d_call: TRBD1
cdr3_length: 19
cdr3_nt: TGTGCCAGCTCACCAGCCGGGGCTGTTCGGGACAGGGGAACCTACGAGCAGTACTTC
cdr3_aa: CASSPAGAVRDRGTYEQYF

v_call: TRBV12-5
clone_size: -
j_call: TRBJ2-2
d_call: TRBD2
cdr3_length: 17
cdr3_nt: TGTGCTAGTGGTTTGCCTAAAGCGGGAGGGGTGGCCGGGGAGCTGTTTTTT
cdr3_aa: CASGLPKAGGVAGELFF

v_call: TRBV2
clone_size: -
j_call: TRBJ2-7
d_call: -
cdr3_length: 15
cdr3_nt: TGTGCCAGCAGTTCCCGACATACGACCTCCTACGAGCAGTACTTC
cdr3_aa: CASSSRHTTSYEQYF

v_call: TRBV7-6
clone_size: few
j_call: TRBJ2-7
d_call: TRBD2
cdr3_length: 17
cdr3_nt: TGTGCCAGCAGCTTCGAAACCGGACTAGCGGGAGGGTACGAGCAGTACTTC
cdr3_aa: CASSFETGLAGGYEQYF

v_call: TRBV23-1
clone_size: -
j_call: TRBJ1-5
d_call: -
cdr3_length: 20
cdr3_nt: TGCGCCAGCAGTCAATCGCGGGGGGGTTGGCGGGGGGCATGCAATCAGCCCCAGCATTTT
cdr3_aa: CASSQSRGGWRGACNQPQHF

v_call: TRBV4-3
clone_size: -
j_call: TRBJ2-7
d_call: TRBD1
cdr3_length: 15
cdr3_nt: TGCGCCAGCAGCCAAGACCAACAGGGGTTGAGCGAGCAGTACTTC
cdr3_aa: CASSQDQQGLSEQYF

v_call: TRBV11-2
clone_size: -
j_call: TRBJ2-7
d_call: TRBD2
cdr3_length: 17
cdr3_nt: TGTGCCAGCAGCGCCCGGACTAGCGGGAGGCCCTCCTACGAGCAGTACTTC
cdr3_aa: CASSARTSGRPSYEQYF

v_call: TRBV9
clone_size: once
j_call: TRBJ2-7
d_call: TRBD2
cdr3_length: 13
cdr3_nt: TGTGCCAGCAGCGTAGCGGGAGGGAACGAGCAGTACTTC
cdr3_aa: CASSVAGGNEQYF

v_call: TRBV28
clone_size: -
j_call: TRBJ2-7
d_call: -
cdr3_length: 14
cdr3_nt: TGTGCCAGCACTCAGAAAGGGGGTATCTACGAGCAGTACTTC
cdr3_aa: CASTQKGGIYEQYF

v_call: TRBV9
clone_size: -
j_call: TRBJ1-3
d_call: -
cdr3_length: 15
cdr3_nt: TGTGCCAGCAGCTTTAGGCAGTCGGGGGGAAACACCATATATTTT
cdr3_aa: CASSFRQSGGNTIYF

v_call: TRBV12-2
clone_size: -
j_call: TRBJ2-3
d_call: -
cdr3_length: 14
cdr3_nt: TGTGCAAGTCGCCTGACTAGCAAGGGAGATACGCAGTATTTT
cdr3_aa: CASRLTSKGDTQYF

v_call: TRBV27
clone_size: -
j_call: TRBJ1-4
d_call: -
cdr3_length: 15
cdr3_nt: TGTGCCAGCAGTACCTACGGTGCAACTAATGAAAAACTGTTTTTT
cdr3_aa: CASSTYGATNEKLFF

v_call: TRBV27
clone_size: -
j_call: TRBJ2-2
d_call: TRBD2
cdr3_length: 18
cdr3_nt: TGTGCCAGCAGCGTAAAGTCTAGCGGGTGGATGAACACCGGGGAGCTGTTTTTT
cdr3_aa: CASSVKSSGWMNTGELFF

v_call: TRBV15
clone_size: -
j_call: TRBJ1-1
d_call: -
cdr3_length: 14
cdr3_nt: TGTGCCACCAGCAGTTTTCTGGGCAACACTGAAGCTTTCTTT
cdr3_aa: CATSSFLGNTEAFF

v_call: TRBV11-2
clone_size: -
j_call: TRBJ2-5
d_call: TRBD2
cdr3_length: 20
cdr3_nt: TGTGCCAGCAGCTTAGATCGGGAACTAGCGGGAGGGCCATTCGCAGAGACCCAGTACTTC
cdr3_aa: CASSLDRELAGGPFAETQYF

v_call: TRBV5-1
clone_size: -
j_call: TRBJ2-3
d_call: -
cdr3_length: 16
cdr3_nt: TGCGCCAGCAGCTTAAATCTGATAGCGGCCACAGATACGCAGTATTTT
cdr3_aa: CASSLNLIAATDTQYF

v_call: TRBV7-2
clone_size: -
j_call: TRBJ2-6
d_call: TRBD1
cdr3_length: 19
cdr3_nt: TGTGCCAGCAGCTTCCTGGGACAGGGAAATCTAGGAGGGGCCAACGTCCTGACTTTC
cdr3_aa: CASSFLGQGNLGGANVLTF

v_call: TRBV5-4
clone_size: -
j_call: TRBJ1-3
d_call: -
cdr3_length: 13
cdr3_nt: TGTGCCAGCAGCTGGGGGCCGAAAGACACCATATATTTT
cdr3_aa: CASSWGPKDTIYF

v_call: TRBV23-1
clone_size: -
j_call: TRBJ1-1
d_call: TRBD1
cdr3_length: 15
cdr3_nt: TGCGCCAGCAGTCAATCCTTGGACAGGGAGACTGAAGCTTTCTTT
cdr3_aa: CASSQSLDRETEAFF

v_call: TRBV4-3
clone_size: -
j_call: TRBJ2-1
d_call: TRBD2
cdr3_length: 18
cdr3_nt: TGCGCCAGCAGCCAAGATTCTGAGGAACTAGCGGACTACAATGAGCAGTTCTTC
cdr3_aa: CASSQDSEELADYNEQFF

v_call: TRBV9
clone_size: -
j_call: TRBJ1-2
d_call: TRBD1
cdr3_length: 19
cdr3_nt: TGTGCCAGCAGCGTGGGACTATCCGGGACAGGGACCCGTAACTATGGCTACACCTTC
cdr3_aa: CASSVGLSGTGTRNYGYTF

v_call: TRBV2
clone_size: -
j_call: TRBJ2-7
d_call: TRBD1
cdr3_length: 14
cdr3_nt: TGTGCCAGCAGGGGACAGGACCTAACGGGGGAGCAGTACTTC
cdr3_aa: CASRGQDLTGEQYF

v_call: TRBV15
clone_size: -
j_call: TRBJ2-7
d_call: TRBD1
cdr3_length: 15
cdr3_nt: TGTGCCACCAGCAGAAGACAGGGGGCAAGGGACGAGCAGTACTTC
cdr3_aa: CATSRRQGARDEQYF

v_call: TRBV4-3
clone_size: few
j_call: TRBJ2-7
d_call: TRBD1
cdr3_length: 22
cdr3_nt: TGCGCCAGCAGCCAAGAGAGGGGAACCGGGACAGGGGGTCCAAACCCCCCCTACGAGCAGTACTTC
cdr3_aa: CASSQERGTGTGGPNPPYEQYF

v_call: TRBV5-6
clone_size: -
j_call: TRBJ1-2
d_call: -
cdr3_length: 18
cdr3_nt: TGTGCCAGCAGCTGGCACGAAGAAGGACAGAGCTATAACTATGGCTACACCTTC
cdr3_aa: CASSWHEEGQSYNYGYTF

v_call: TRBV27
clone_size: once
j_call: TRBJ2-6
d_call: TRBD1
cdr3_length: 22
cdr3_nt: TGTGCCAGCAGTCAGGGGTGGGGACAGTCCAAAAAGGGGGTCTCTGGGGCCAACGTCCTGACTTTC
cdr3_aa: CASSQGWGQSKKGVSGANVLTF

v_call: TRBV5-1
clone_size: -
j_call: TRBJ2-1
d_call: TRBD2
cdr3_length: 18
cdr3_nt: TGCGCCAGCAGCTTACTAGCGGGAGGCCCGCCGAGGTTCAATGAGCAGTTCTTC
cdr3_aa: CASSLLAGGPPRFNEQFF

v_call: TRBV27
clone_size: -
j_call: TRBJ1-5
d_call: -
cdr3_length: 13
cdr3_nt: TGTGCCAGCAGTTTAGGGGGGTATCAGCCCCAGCATTTT
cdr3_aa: CASSLGGYQPQHF

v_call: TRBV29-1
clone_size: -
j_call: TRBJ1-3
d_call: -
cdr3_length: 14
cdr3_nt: TGCAGCGTTGGCGGGAACTTAAATGGAAACACCATATATTTT
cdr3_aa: CSVGGNLNGNTIYF

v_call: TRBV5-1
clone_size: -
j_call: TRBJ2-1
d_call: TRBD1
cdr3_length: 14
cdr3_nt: TGCGCCAGCAGCGCGGATGAGGGGGCCAATGAGCAGTTCTTC
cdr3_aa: CASSADEGANEQFF

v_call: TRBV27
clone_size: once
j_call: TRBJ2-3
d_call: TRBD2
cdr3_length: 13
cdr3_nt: TGTGCCAGCAGTCCCGGGGGGATAGATACGCAGTATTTT
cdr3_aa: CASSPGGIDTQYF

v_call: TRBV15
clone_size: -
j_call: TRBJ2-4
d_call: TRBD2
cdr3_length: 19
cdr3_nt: TGTGCCACCAGCAGAGGTTTCGGGCCGGGGGGTGAAACTAAAAACATTCAGTACTTC
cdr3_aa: CATSRGFGPGGETKNIQYF

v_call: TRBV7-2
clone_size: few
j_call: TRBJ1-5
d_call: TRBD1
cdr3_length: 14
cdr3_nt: TGTGCCAGCAGCGGGGGGACAGGGGTACAGCCCCAGCATTTT
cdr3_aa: CASSGGTGVQPQHF

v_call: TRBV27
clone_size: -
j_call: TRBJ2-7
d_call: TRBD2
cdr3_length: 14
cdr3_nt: TGTGCCAGCAGCCCGACTAGCGGGAGGGACGAGCAGTACTTC
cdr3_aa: CASSPTSGRDEQYF

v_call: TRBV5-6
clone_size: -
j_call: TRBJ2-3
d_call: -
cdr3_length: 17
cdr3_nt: TGTGCCAGCAGCTCAAGGGGGTTCCGGGATGGCACAGATACGCAGTATTTT
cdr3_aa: CASSSRGFRDGTDTQYF

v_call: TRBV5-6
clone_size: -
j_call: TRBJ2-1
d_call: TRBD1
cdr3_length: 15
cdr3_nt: TGTGCCAGCAGTTACCAGGACAGGACCCACAATGAGCAGTTCTTC
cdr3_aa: CASSYQDRTHNEQFF

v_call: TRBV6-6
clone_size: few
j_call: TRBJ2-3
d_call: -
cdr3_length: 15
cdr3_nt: TGTGCCAGCAGTTACTTCGGAGGTAGCACAGATACGCAGTATTTT
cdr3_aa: CASSYFGGSTDTQYF

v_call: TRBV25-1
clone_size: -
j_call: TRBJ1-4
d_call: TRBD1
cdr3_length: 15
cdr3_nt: TGTGCCAGCAGTGACCGACAGGGCCCTAATGAAAAACTGTTTTTT
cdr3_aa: CASSDRQGPNEKLFF

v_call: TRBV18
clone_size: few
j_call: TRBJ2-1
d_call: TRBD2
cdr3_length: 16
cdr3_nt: TGTGCCAGCTCACCAGAGCGGGAGAGCTCCTACAATGAGCAGTTCTTC
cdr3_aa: CASSPERESSYNEQFF

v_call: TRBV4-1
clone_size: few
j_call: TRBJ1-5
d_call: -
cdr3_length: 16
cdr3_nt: TGCGCCAGCAGCCAAGTAAGATCCTATAGCAATCAGCCCCAGCATTTT
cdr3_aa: CASSQVRSYSNQPQHF